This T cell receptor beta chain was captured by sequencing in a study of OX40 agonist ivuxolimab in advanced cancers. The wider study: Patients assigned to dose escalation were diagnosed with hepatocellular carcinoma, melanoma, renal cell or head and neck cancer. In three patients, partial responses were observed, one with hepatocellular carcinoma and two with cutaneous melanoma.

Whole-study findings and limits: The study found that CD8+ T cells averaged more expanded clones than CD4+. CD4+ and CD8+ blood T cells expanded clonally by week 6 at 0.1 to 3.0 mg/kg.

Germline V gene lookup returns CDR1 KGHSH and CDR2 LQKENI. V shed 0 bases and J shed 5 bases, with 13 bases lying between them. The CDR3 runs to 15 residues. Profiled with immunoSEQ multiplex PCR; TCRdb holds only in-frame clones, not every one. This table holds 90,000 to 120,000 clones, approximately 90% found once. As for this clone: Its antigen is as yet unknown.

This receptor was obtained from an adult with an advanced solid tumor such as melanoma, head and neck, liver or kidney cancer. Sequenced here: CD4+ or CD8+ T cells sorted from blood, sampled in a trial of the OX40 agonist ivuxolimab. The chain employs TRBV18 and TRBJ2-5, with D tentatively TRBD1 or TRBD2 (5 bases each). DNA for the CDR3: TGTGCCAGCTCACCACCGGGACCCCTTCGGGAGACCCAGTACTTC. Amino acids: CASSPPGPLRETQYF.